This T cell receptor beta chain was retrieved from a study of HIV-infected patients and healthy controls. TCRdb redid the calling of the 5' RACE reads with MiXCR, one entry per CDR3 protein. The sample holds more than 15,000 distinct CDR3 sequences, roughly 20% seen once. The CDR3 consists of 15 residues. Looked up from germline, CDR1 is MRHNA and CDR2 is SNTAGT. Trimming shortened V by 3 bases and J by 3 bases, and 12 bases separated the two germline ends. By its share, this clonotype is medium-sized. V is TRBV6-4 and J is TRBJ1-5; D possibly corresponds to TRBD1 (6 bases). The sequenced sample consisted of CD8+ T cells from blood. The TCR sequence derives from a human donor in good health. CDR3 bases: TGTGCCAGCAGTGAGTGGTCAGGGGACAATCAGCCCCAGCATTTT. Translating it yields CASSEWSGDNQPQHF.